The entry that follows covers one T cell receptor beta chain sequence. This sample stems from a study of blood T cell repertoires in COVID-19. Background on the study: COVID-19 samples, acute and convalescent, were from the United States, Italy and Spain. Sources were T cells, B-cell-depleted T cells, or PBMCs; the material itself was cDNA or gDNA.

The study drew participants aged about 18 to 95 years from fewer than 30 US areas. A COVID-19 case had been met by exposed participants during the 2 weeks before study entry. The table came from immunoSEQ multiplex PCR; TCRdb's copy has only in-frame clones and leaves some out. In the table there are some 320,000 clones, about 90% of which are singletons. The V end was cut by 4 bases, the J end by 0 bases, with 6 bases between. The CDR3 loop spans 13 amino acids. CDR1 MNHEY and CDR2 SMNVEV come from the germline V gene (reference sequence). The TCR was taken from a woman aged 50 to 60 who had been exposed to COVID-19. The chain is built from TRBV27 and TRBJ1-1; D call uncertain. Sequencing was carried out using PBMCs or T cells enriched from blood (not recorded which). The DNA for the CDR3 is TGTGCCAGCAGTTCTAGCTTGAACACTGAAGCTTTCTTT. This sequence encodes CASSSSLNTEAFF.